This TCR beta chain was identified during a study of cytomegalovirus exposure and HLA in healthy donors. On the study more broadly: In an early release, HLA-typed donors contributed roughly 85 million unique TCR sequences.

About this clone itself: Antigen: not known.

Notes on the study in general: Reported performance of the classifier showed diagnosis of cytomegalovirus status with high specificity and sensitivity. In a later analysis, TCR association rates varied by HLA locus: DRB1 most, HLA-C fewest.

Participants comprised healthy donors of bone marrow. Looked up from germline, CDR1 is LNHDA and CDR2 is SQIVND (reference sequence). V lost 8 bases to trimming and J lost 8 bases; unmatched junction nucleotides: 10. CDR3 length: 13 amino acids. Primers: 60 Vbeta forward and 13 Jbeta reverse. Using immunoSEQ multiplex PCR, the repertoire was profiled, and TCRdb retains in-frame clones only, with some absent. The sample yields 200,000 to 250,000 clones, roughly 80% seen once. V is TRBV19 and J is TRBJ1-1; 8 bases align to TRBD1. The TCR was taken from a girl aged 2-15 years in good health and CMV-seronegative. The sample comprised PBMCs. The CDR3 DNA reads as TGTGCCAGTGGCCAGGGGGCCGGGGTCGAAGCTTTCTTT. It translates to CASGQGAGVEAFF.